What follows are 8 T cell receptor beta chains derived from one specimen sequenced in a study of early T cells in non-severe SARS-CoV-2 infection. TCRdb independently ran MiXCR on the 5' RACE reads; one entry per CDR3 protein. This sample yields more than 85,000 distinct CDR3 sequences, of which roughly 17% are seen a single time; 4.5% to 6.5% belongs to the top ten. The sample consisted of whole blood, taken at baseline. The receptors were sampled from an adult who was a healthcare worker with PCR-confirmed SARS-CoV-2 infection or an uninfected control (not recorded which).

This clonotype came up many times. V is TRBV5-1 and J is TRBJ2-1, with 8 positions matching TRBD1. V lost 1 base, J lost 0 bases, and 3 bases stayed unmatched. Germline CDR1 is SGHRS and CDR2 is YFSETQ. The CDR3 totals 16 residues. CDR3 sequence: CASSLSGQGSYNEQFF. CDR3 nucleotides: TGCGCCAGCAGCTTGTCAGGACAGGGCTCCTACAATGAGCAGTTCTTC.

This clonotype was seen ten or more times. The J gene is TRBJ1-4, the V gene TRBV20-1; TRBD1 matches 7 bases. CDR3 size: 18 residues. The germline CDR1 and CDR2 sequences are DFQATT and SNEGSKA (reference sequence). V dropped 3 bases and J dropped 0; count of bases not matched to a gene: 13. The CDR3 loop reads CSASARPDRASTNEKLFF. CDR3 sequence (DNA): TGCAGTGCTAGTGCGCGCCCTGACAGGGCGTCAACTAATGAAAAACTGTTTTTT.

The rearrangement joins TRBV11-3 to TRBJ1-1; D gene ambiguous. The germline CDR1 and CDR2 sequences are SGHNT and YENEEA. The V and J ends lost 4 bases and 8 bases respectively, with 14 bases between them. The CDR3 length is 13 residues. Here the CDR3 reads CASSSRGIAEAFF. DNA for the CDR3: TGTGCCAGCAGCTCCCGGGGAATCGCGGAAGCTTTCTTT.

A few counts support this clonotype. The chain carries TRBV2 and TRBJ2-3; no reliable D call. V lost 4 bases, J lost 6 bases, and 17 bases lay in between. The length of the CDR3 is 15 residues. The germline gives CDR1 SNHLY, CDR2 FYNNEI. In DNA, the CDR3 is TGTGCCAGCAGTGCAGACCACCTAATTGGGGATACGCAGTATTTT. Protein: CASSADHLIGDTQYF.

The chain combines TRBV27 with TRBJ2-3, with D possibly matching TRBD1 (5 bases). Looked up from germline, CDR1 is MNHEY and CDR2 is SMNVEV (reference sequence). This CDR3 has 15 residues. V lost 0 bases to trimming and J lost 2 bases, with 9 bases between them. CDR3 sequence (DNA): TGTGCCAGCAGTTTATCGGGGCAGTACACAGATACGCAGTATTTT. The encoded protein is CASSLSGQYTDTQYF.

The V call is TRBV27, the J call TRBJ2-3, with D perhaps TRBD1 (5 bases). V lost 2 bases to trimming and J lost 4 bases, with 13 bases between them. The germline CDR1 and CDR2 sequences are MNHEY and SMNVEV (reference sequence). This CDR3 spans 15 amino acids. The CDR3 loop reads CASSLGQGPPDTQYF. The CDR3 DNA reads TGTGCCAGCAGTTTAGGCCAGGGCCCCCCAGATACGCAGTATTTT.

The chain has TRBV4-1 and TRBJ2-7, with unresolved D. V was pared by 1 base and J by 3 bases, with 7 bases between. The CDR3 totals 13 residues. Per the germline V gene, CDR1 is MGHRA and CDR2 is YSYEKL. The CDR3 reads CASSQATDYEQYF. The CDR3 nucleotides read TGCGCCAGCAGCCAAGCGACCGACTACGAGCAGTACTTC.

This chain joins TRBV3-1 and TRBJ2-2; D is unclear. Germline loops: CDR1 LGHDT, CDR2 YNNKEL (reference sequence). V lost 2 bases and J 1 base, leaving 5 bases between the germline ends. The CDR3 has 14 residues. This CDR3 reads CASSQPGNTGELFF. The CDR3 DNA is TGTGCCAGCAGCCAACCCGGGAACACCGGGGAGCTGTTTTTT.